Sequencing of this T cell receptor beta chain was carried out in a study of blood T cell repertoires in COVID-19. Study summary: COVID-19 samples collected from the United States, Italy and Spain covered acute and convalescent phases.

In the original analysis: Researchers report that nucleated cell counts were estimated from reference gene primer amplification. Generated by immunoSEQ multiplex PCR, the TCRdb table keeps only in-frame clones and is missing some. That table furnishes V, J and clone size, whereas the DNA furnished D and trimming. The sample records over 350,000 clones, around 88% being singletons. Sequences were obtained from peripheral blood. This receptor was identified in a woman aged 25 to 45 with acute or convalescent COVID-19.

CDR3 coding DNA: TGTGCCAGCAGCTTGGCCCGGTGGGGGGGCCGAGAGACCCAGTACTTC. Translation gives CASSLARWGGRETQYF. The chain combines TRBV5-8 with TRBJ2-5, with a tentative D call TRBD2 (7 bases). The V gene's germline CDR1 is SGHTS and CDR2 YDEGEE. CDR3 length equals 16 residues. Trimming cost V 0 bases and J 4 bases, with 16 bases left between them.